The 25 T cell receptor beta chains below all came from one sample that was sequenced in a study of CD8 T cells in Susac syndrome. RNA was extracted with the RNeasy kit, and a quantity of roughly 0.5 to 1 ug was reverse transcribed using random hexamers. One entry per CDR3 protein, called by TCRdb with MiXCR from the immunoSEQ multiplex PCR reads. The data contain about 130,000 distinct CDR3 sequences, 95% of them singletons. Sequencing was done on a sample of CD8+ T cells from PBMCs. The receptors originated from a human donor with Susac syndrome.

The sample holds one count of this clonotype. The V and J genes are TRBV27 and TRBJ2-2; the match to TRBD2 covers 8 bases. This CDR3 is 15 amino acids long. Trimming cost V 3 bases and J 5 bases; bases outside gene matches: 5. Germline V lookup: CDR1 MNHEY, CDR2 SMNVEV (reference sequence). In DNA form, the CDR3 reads TGTGCCAGCAGTTTGGTAGCGGGACGGACCGGGGAGCTGTTTTTT. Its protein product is CASSLVAGRTGELFF.

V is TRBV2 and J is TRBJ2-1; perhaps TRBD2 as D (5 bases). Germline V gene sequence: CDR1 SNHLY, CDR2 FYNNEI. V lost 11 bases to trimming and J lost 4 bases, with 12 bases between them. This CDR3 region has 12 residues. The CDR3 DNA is TGTGCCGGAAGAGGGCTATACAATGAGCAGTTCTTC. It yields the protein CAGRGLYNEQFF. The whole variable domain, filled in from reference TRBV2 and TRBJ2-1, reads EPEVTQTPSHQVTQMGQEVILRCVPISNHLYFYWYRQILGQKVEFLVSFYNNEISEKSEIFDDQFSVERPDGSNFTLKIRSTKLEDSAMYFCAGRGLYNEQFFGPGTRLTVL.

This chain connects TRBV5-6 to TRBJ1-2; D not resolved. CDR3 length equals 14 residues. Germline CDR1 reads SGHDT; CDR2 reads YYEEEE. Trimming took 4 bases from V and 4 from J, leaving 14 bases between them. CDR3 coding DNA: TGTGCCAGCAGCCCGAGGGTGCCAGCCTATGGCTACACCTTC. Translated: CASSPRVPAYGYTF.

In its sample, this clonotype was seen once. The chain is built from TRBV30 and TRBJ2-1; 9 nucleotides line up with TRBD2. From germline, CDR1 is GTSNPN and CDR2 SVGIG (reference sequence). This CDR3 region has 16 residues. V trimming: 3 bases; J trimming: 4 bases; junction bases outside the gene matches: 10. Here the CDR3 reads CAWSGKIAGAYNEQFF. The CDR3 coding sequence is TGTGCCTGGAGCGGGAAAATAGCGGGAGCGTACAATGAGCAGTTCTTC.

CDR3 DNA sequence: TGCAGCGTTGAGGTGATGGATTCTGGAAACACCATATATTTT. The encoded protein is CSVEVMDSGNTIYF. The chain is built from TRBV29-1 and TRBJ1-3; D is unclear. Deletions cut 3 bases from V and 1 base from J, with 10 bases between. This CDR3 spans 14 amino acids. CDR1 SQVTM and CDR2 ANQGSEA come from the germline V gene.

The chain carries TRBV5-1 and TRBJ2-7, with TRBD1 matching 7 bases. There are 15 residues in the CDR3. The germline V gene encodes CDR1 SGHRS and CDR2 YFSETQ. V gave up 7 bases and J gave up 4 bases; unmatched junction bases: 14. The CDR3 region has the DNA TGCGCCAGCCGCCTATCACAGGGGATGGTTTACGAGCAGTACTTC. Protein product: CASRLSQGMVYEQYF.

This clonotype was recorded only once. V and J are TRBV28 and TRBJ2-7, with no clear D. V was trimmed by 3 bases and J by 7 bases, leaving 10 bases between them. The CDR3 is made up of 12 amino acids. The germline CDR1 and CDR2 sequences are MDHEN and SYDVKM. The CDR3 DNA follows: TGTGCCAGCAGTTTGTTTGCTAGGGAGCAGTACTTC. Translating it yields CASSLFAREQYF.

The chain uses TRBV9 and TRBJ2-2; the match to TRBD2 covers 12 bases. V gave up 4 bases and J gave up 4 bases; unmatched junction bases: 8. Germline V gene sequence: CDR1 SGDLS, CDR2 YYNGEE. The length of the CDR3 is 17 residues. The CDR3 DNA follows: TGTGCCAGCAGCAGCGGACTAGCGGGACGGAGCACCGGGGAGCTGTTTTTT. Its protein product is CASSSGLAGRSTGELFF.

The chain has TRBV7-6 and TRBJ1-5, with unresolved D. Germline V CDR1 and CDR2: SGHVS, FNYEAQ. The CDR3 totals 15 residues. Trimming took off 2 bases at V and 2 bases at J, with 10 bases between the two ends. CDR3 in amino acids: CASSLFADGNQPQHF. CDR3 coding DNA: TGTGCCAGCAGCTTATTTGCGGACGGCAATCAGCCCCAGCATTTT. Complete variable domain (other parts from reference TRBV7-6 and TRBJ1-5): GAGVSQSPRYKVTKRGQDVALRCDPISGHVSLYWYRQALGQGPEFLTYFNYEAQQDKSGLPNDRFSAERPEGSISTLTIQRTEQRDSAMYRCASSLFADGNQPQHFGDGTRLSIL.

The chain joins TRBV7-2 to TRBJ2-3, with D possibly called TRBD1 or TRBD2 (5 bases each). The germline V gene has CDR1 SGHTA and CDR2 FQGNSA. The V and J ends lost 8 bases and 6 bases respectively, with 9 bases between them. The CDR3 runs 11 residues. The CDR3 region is CASYWGDTQYF. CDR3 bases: TGTGCCAGCTACTGGGGGGATACGCAGTATTTT.

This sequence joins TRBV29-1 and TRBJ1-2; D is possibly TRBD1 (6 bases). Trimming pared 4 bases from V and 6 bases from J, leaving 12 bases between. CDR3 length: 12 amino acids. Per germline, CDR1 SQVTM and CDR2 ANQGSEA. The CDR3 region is CSVGRGADGYTF. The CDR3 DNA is TGCAGCGTTGGGAGGGGGGCCGATGGCTACACCTTC.

The CDR3 reads CASSPTSGSTYEQYF. Here the CDR3 DNA reads TGTGCCAGCTCACCAACTAGCGGGAGCACCTACGAGCAGTACTTC. The chain joins TRBV18 to TRBJ2-7, with TRBD2 matching over 11 bases. The CDR3 covers 15 residues. CDR1 is KGHSH, CDR2 LQKENI, per germline. J was trimmed by 2 bases and V by 2 bases; bases with no gene match: 2.

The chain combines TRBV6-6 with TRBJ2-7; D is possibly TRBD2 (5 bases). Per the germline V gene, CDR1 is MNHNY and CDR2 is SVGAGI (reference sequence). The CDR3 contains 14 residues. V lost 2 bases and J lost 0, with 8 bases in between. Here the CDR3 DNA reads TGTGCCAGCAGTTACAGGCTAGCCTCCTACGAGCAGTACTTC. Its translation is CASSYRLASYEQYF.

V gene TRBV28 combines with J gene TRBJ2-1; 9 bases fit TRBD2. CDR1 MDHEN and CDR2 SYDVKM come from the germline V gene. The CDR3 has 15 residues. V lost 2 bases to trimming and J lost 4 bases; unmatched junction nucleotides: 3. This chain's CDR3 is CASSLLAGQYNEQFF. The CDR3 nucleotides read TGTGCCAGCAGTTTACTAGCGGGACAATACAATGAGCAGTTCTTC.

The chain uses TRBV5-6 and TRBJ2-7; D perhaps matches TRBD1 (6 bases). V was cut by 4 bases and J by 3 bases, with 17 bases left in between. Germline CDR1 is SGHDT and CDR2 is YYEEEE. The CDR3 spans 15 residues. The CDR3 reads CASSPGVQGHYEQYF. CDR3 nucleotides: TGTGCCAGCAGCCCTGGCGTTCAGGGGCACTACGAGCAGTACTTC.

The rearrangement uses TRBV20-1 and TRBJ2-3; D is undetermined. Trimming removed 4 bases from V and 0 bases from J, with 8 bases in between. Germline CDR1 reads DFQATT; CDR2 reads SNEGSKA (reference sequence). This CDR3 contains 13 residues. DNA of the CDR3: TGCAGTGCTAAGGTAGTGAGCACAGATACGCAGTATTTT. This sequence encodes CSAKVVSTDTQYF.

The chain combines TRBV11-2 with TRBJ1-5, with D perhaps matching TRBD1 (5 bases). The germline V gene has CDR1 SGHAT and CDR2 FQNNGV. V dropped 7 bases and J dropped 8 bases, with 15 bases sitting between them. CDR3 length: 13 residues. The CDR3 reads CASTAGSTEPQHF. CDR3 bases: TGTGCCAGCACGGCAGGGAGCACGGAGCCCCAGCATTTT.

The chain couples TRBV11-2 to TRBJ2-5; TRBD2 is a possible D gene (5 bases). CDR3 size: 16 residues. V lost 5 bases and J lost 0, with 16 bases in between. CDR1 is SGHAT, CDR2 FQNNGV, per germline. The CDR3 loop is CASSPGWRRNQETQYF. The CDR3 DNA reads TGTGCCAGCAGCCCTGGGTGGCGGAGGAACCAAGAGACCCAGTACTTC.

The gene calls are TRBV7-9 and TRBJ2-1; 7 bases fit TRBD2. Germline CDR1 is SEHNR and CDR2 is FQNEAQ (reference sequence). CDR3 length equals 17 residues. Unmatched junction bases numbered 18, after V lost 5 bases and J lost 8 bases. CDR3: CASSQTIGGSMDHEQFF. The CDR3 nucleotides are TGTGCCAGCAGCCAAACTATCGGGGGGTCCATGGACCATGAGCAGTTCTTC.

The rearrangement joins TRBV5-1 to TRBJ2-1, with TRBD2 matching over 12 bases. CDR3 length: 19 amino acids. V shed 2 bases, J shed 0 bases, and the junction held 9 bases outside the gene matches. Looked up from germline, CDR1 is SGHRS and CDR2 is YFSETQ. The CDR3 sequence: CASSFSGLAGRLSYNEQFF. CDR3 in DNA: TGCGCCAGCAGCTTCTCGGGACTAGCGGGTCGACTCTCCTACAATGAGCAGTTCTTC.

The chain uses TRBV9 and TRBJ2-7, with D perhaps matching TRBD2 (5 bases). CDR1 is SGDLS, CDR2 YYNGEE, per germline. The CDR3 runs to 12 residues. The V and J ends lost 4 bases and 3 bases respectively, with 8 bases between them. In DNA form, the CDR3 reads TGTGCCAGCAGCCCAGCGGACTACGAGCAGTACTTC. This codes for CASSPADYEQYF.

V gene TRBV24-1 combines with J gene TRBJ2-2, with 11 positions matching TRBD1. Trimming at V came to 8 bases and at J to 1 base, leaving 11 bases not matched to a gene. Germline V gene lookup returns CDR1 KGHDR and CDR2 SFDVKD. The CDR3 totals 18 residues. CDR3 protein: CATTVITGQGVNTGELFF. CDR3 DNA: TGTGCCACCACCGTCATAACGGGACAGGGGGTGAACACCGGGGAGCTGTTTTTT.

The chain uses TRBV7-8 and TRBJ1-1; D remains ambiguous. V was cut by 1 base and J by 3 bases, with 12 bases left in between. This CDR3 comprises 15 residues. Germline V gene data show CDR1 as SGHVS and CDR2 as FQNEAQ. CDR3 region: CASSLVGGDDTEAFF. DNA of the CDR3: TGTGCCAGCAGCTTAGTTGGTGGGGATGACACTGAAGCTTTCTTT.

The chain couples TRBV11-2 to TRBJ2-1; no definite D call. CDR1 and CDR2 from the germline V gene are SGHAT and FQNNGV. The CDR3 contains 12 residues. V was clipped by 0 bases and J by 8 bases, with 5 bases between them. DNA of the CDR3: TGTGCCAGCAGCTTAGAATCCGATGAGCAGTTCTTC. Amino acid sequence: CASSLESDEQFF. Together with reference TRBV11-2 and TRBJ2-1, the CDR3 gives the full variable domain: EAGVAQSPRYKIIEKRQSVAFWCNPISGHATLYWYQQILGQGPKLLIQFQNNGVVDDSQLPKDRFSAERLKGVDSTLKIQPAKLEDSAVYLCASSLESDEQFFGPGTRLTVL.

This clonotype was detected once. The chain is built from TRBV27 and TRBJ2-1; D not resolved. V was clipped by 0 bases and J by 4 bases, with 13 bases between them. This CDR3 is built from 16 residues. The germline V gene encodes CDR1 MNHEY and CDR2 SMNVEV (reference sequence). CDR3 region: CASSLSARAGYNEQFF. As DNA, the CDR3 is TGTGCCAGCAGTTTATCGGCCAGAGCAGGTTACAATGAGCAGTTCTTC.